This T cell receptor (beta chain) is from a study of CD8 T cells in ankylosing spondylitis. V shed 5 bases and J 6 bases; nucleotides not matched to a gene: 3. Germline CDR1 reads SGHVS; CDR2 reads FNYEAQ. The CDR3 spans 13 residues. Study conclusions and caveats: The authors reported significant enrichment of disease-linked clones in matched ankylosing spondylitis synovial fluid. In ankylosing spondylitis blood, a motif of seven to nine highly homologous TCR beta variants appeared characteristic.

This clonotype was seen only a few times. The antigen remains undetermined. TCRdb re-called the 5' RACE reads with MiXCR, one entry per CDR3 protein. Among under 250,000 distinct CDR3 sequences, about 6.7% were seen once, and the ten largest hold over 12%. Material for sequencing was blood, either unsorted or a sorted T cell fraction (not recorded which). The chain has TRBV7-6 and TRBJ2-1, with 8 bases fitting TRBD1. This sequence was found in a male donor with ankylosing spondylitis. For the CDR3, the DNA is TGTGCCAGCAGCCCAGGACAGGGCAATGAGCAGTTCTTC. This gives the protein CASSPGQGNEQFF. Full variable domain (outside the CDR3, taken from reference TRBV7-6 and TRBJ2-1): GAGVSQSPRYKVTKRGQDVALRCDPISGHVSLYWYRQALGQGPEFLTYFNYEAQQDKSGLPNDRFSAERPEGSISTLTIQRTEQRDSAMYRCASSPGQGNEQFFGPGTRLTVL.